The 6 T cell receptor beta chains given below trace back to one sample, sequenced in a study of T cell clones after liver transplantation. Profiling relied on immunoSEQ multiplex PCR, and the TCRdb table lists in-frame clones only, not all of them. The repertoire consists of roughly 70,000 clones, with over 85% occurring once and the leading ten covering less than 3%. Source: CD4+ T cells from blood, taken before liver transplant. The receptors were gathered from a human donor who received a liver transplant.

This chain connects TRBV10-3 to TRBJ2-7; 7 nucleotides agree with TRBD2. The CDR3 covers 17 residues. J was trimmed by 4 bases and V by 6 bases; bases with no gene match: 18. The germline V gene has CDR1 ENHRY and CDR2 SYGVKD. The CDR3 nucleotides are TGTGCCATCAGGGAAGGACTAGACGGGAGAGGGCCTTACGAGCAGTACTTC. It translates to CAIREGLDGRGPYEQYF.

CDR3 amino acids: CASRVTGGSYGYTF. The CDR3 DNA sequence: TGTGCCAGTAGGGTGACAGGGGGCTCCTATGGCTACACCTTC. V gene TRBV19 combines with J gene TRBJ1-2; 10 bases agree with TRBD1. Germline V gene sequence: CDR1 LNHDA, CDR2 SQIVND (reference sequence). CDR3 length equals 14 residues. Trimming cost V 6 bases and J 4 bases; bases outside gene matches: 5.

The CDR3 region is CSVGEGTGQEETQYF. Here the CDR3 DNA reads TGCAGCGTTGGGGAAGGGACAGGGCAGGAGGAGACCCAGTACTTC. V and J are TRBV29-1 and TRBJ2-5; 9 nucleotides align to TRBD1. Per germline, CDR1 SQVTM and CDR2 ANQGSEA. The CDR3 runs 15 residues. Trimming at V came to 4 bases and at J to 5 bases, leaving 11 bases not matched to a gene.

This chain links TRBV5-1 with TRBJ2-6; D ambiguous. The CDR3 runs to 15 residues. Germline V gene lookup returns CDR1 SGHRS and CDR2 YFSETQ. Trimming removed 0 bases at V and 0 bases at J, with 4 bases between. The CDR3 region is CASSLASSGANVLTF. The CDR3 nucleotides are TGCGCCAGCAGCTTGGCCAGCTCTGGGGCCAACGTCCTGACTTTC.

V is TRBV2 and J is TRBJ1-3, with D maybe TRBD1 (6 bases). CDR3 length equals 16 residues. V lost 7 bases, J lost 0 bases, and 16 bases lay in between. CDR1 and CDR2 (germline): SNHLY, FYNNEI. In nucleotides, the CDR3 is TGTGCCAGCACCCTGGGGGGGGCTTCCTCTGGAAACACCATATATTTT. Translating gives CASTLGGASSGNTIYF. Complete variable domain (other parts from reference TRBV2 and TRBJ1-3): EPEVTQTPSHQVTQMGQEVILRCVPISNHLYFYWYRQILGQKVEFLVSFYNNEISEKSEIFDDQFSVERPDGSNFTLKIRSTKLEDSAMYFCASTLGGASSGNTIYFGEGSWLTVV.

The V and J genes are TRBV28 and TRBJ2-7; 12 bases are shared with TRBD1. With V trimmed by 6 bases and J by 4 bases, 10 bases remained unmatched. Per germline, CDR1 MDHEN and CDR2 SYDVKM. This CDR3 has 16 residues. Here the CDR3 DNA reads TGTGCCAGCAGCGACCGTCCGGGACAGGGGGCTTACGAGCAGTACTTC. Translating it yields CASSDRPGQGAYEQYF.